Shown below are 17 T cell receptor beta chains from a single sample sequenced in a study of Graves' ophthalmopathy and Graves' hyperthyroidism. RNA served as the template for amplifying TCR beta CDR3 regions. First-round RT-PCR relied on HTBI primers, and a second-round multiplex PCR came next. A single record per CDR3 protein comes from TCRdb applying MiXCR to the multiplex PCR reads. The data show roughly 400,000 distinct CDR3 sequences, 18% seen once. The specimen sequenced was peripheral blood. All receptors come from a woman younger than 30 with Graves' ophthalmopathy.

This clonotype occurred many times. This rearrangement joins TRBV6-1 to TRBJ1-5; a weak D match, TRBD1 (5 bases). Trimming stripped 6 bases from V and 5 bases from J, with 17 bases between. The CDR3 length is 15 residues. Germline V gene lookup returns CDR1 MNHNS and CDR2 SASEGT. The CDR3 DNA reads as TGTGCCAGCAGCGCCGTGGGGGGTACGGATCAGCCCCAGCATTTT. This codes for CASSAVGGTDQPQHF.

There are many counts of this clonotype. This chain joins TRBV5-8 and TRBJ1-5; TRBD1 is a possible D gene (6 bases). The germline V and J ends were trimmed by 0 bases and 3 bases, with 13 bases remaining between them. The germline V gene has CDR1 SGHTS and CDR2 YDEGEE. CDR3 length: 16 residues. The chain's CDR3 is CASSLAWGRLNQPQHF. The CDR3 DNA reads as TGTGCCAGCAGCTTGGCATGGGGGCGCCTCAATCAGCCCCAGCATTTT.

This clonotype came up many times. The CDR3 region is CASSPDRGGHYGYTF. DNA of the CDR3: TGTGCCAGCAGCCCAGACAGGGGGGGACACTATGGCTACACCTTC. V gene TRBV11-2 combines with J gene TRBJ1-2, with 9 bases aligning to TRBD1. CDR3 length: 15 residues. Looked up from germline, CDR1 is SGHAT and CDR2 is FQNNGV. V was clipped by 5 bases and J by 3 bases; unmatched bases: 7.

This clonotype was recorded many times. This rearrangement joins TRBV28 to TRBJ2-7; D assignment may be TRBD1 or TRBD2 (6 bases each). The CDR3 has 16 residues. Trimming cost V 2 bases and J 0 bases, with 14 bases left between them. The germline V gene encodes CDR1 MDHEN and CDR2 SYDVKM. The DNA for the CDR3 is TGTGCCAGCAGTTTACTTGTCGGGGGCAACTCCTACGAGCAGTACTTC. Translated, it gives CASSLLVGGNSYEQYF.

In this sample, this clonotype turned up many times. This chain connects TRBV28 to TRBJ2-5; no firm D call. Germline values: CDR1 MDHEN, CDR2 SYDVKM. V was pared by 7 bases and J by 0 bases, with 3 bases between. The CDR3 has 11 amino acids. The CDR3 reads CASKDQETQYF. For the CDR3, the DNA is TGTGCCAGCAAGGACCAAGAGACCCAGTACTTC.

This clonotype was detected ten times or more. The chain combines TRBV6-5 with TRBJ2-5; D gene uncertain. The CDR3 is 14 amino acids. CDR1 is MNHEY, CDR2 SVGAGI, per germline. V was clipped by 4 bases and J by 1 base, with 10 bases between them. The DNA of the CDR3 is TGTGCCAGCAGTTCCTCGGAGCCCCAAGAGACCCAGTACTTC. This translates into CASSSSEPQETQYF.

The V gene is TRBV27, the J gene TRBJ2-7; no clear D. V lost 3 bases, J lost 0 bases, and 9 bases lay in between. Germline CDR1 is MNHEY and CDR2 is SMNVEV (reference sequence). The CDR3 loop spans 14 amino acids. The CDR3: CASSLRRYSYEQYF. In DNA form, the CDR3 reads TGTGCCAGCAGTTTGCGGCGGTACTCCTACGAGCAGTACTTC.

There are many counts of this clonotype. The chain recombines TRBV6-1 with TRBJ2-5, with 7 bases identical to TRBD2. This CDR3 contains 12 residues. Germline CDR1 and CDR2: MNHNS and SASEGT. J gave up 7 bases and V 6 bases, and 5 bases lay outside the gene matches. The CDR3 DNA follows: TGTGCCAGCAGCGGACTAGTCGGGACCCAGTACTTC. Its translation: CASSGLVGTQYF.

This clonotype was observed at least ten times. This chain connects TRBV7-2 to TRBJ2-7; 9 nucleotides match TRBD2. Germline CDR1 SGHTA, CDR2 FQGNSA. Unmatched junction bases numbered 14, after V lost 8 bases and J lost 3 bases. This CDR3 is 16 amino acids long. CDR3 in amino acids: CASSINLGTSSYEQYF. The CDR3 DNA sequence: TGTGCCAGCTCGATAAATCTTGGGACTAGCAGCTACGAGCAGTACTTC.

The genes are TRBV6-4 and TRBJ1-6; no reliable D call. Germline V gives CDR1 MRHNA, CDR2 SNTAGT. Trimming cost V 3 bases and J 8 bases, with 17 bases left between them. This CDR3 contains 16 residues. The CDR3 bases are TGTGCCAGCAGTGAATCCGGATGGGCCACGCATTCACCCCTCCACTTT. Its translation: CASSESGWATHSPLHF.

This clonotype was detected many times. V is TRBV11-1 and J is TRBJ1-1, with D unresolved. The germline V gene has CDR1 SGHAT and CDR2 FQDESV (reference sequence). The V and J ends lost 7 bases and 1 base respectively, with 10 bases between them. This CDR3 is built from 13 residues. CDR3 nucleotide sequence: TGTGCCAGCAAGGCGGAGAGGAACACTGAAGCTTTCTTT. It specifies CASKAERNTEAFF.

This clonotype came up many times. The chain links TRBV6-5 to TRBJ2-3; TRBD2 matches 8 bases. Germline CDR1 reads MNHEY; CDR2 reads SVGAGI. V lost 3 bases to trimming and J lost 2 bases; unmatched junction nucleotides: 1. The CDR3 loop spans 14 amino acids. The CDR3 nucleotides are TGTGCCAGCAGTTATAGCGGGAACACAGATACGCAGTATTTT. This gives the protein CASSYSGNTDTQYF.

Ten or more counts support this clonotype. The gene calls are TRBV28 and TRBJ2-5; 8 nucleotides line up with TRBD2. Trimming at V came to 10 bases and at J to 5 bases, leaving 6 bases not matched to a gene. Germline V CDR1 and CDR2: MDHEN, SYDVKM. CDR3 length: 12 residues. The CDR3 nucleotides read TGTGCCACCCGGGGGGGAGGGGAGACCCAGTACTTC. It encodes CATRGGGETQYF.

A note on this clonotype: This may come from a read error, since a much larger clone is one base off. The V and J genes are TRBV18 and TRBJ2-7; D is possibly TRBD1 (6 bases). Looked up from germline, CDR1 is KGHSH and CDR2 is LQKENI. The CDR3 is 14 residues long. In DNA form, the CDR3 reads TGTGCCAGCCCACCAGGGGACACGGTCCACGAGCAGTACTTC. Translated: CASPPGDTVHEQYF.

Ten or more counts support this clonotype. The V and J genes are TRBV6-2 or TRBV6-3 and TRBJ2-7, with TRBD2 matching over 10 bases. Germline CDR1 MNHEY, CDR2 SVGEGT. J gave up 0 bases and V 6 bases, and 5 bases lay outside the gene matches. CDR3 length equals 15 residues. The chain's CDR3 is CASSSSSGSSYEQYF. The CDR3 nucleotides read TGTGCCAGCAGCAGTTCTAGCGGGAGCTCCTACGAGCAGTACTTC.

The sample holds many counts of this clonotype. The chain couples TRBV12-3 or TRBV12-4 to TRBJ1-1; weak D call: TRBD1 (6 bases). With 7 bases removed from V and 3 bases from J, the gap between germline ends came to 15 bases. CDR3 length: 14 amino acids. The CDR3 bases are TGTGCCAGCAACCAGTTGGACAGCTACACTGAAGCTTTCTTT. This translates into CASNQLDSYTEAFF.

This clonotype came up many times. The genes are TRBV28 and TRBJ1-5; the D gene is possibly TRBD1 (5 bases). The V gene's germline CDR1 is MDHEN and CDR2 SYDVKM. Trimming left V 2 bases short and J 0 bases short, with 14 bases between. The CDR3 sequence is 17 residues long. The CDR3 reads CASSLVARAYSNQPQHF. The CDR3 DNA is TGTGCCAGCAGTTTAGTCGCCAGGGCTTATAGCAATCAGCCCCAGCATTTT. The entire variable domain, with the rest obtained from reference TRBV28 and TRBJ1-5, is as follows: DVKVTQSSRYLVKRTGEKVFLECVQDMDHENMFWYRQDPGLGLRLIYFSYDVKMKEKGDIPEGYSVSREKKERFSLILESASTNQTSMYLCASSLVARAYSNQPQHFGDGTRLSIL.